The 9 T cell receptor beta chains presented below share a single source sample, sequenced in a study of T cell clones after liver transplantation. The data were produced by immunoSEQ multiplex PCR, yet TCRdb's version contains in-frame clones alone and is incomplete. Of 20,000 to 25,000 clones listed, over 55% are singletons. Sequenced material: CD4+ T cells from blood, taken before liver transplant. The receptors come from a human donor who received a liver transplant.

J is TRBJ2-3 and V is TRBV5-6, with TRBD2 identical over 10 bases. Germline V gene data show CDR1 as SGHDT and CDR2 as YYEEEE. The CDR3 contains 16 residues. V gave up 1 base and J gave up 6 bases; unmatched junction bases: 8. CDR3 nucleotides: TGTGCCAGCAGCTTGAGTGGGCTAGCGGGAGTTGATACGCAGTATTTT. Encoded protein: CASSLSGLAGVDTQYF.

The chain recombines TRBV6-1 with TRBJ2-5; the match to TRBD2 covers 8 bases. Germline trimming cut 1 base from V and 7 bases from J; bases unmatched to any gene: 8. The V gene's germline CDR1 is MNHNS and CDR2 SASEGT. This CDR3 comprises 15 residues. The CDR3 sequence is CASSEGGLAPMTQYF. CDR3 DNA sequence: TGTGCCAGCAGTGAAGGAGGACTAGCACCGATGACCCAGTACTTC.

V is TRBV19 and J is TRBJ1-2; tentative D call: TRBD1 (6 bases). Trimming took off 6 bases at V and 3 bases at J, with 17 bases between the two ends. The CDR3 sequence is 15 residues long. Per the germline V gene, CDR1 is LNHDA and CDR2 is SQIVND (reference sequence). DNA of the CDR3: TGTGCCAGTAGGGGGCCCGGGACATCTCACTATGGCTACACCTTC. It specifies CASRGPGTSHYGYTF.

The J gene is TRBJ2-6, the V gene TRBV4-1; D ambiguous. Trimming removed 0 bases from V and 0 bases from J, with 9 bases in between. CDR1 and CDR2 from the germline V gene are MGHRA and YSYEKL. This CDR3 region has 17 residues. The CDR3 reads CASSQDPSGSGANVLTF. The CDR3 DNA sequence: TGCGCCAGCAGCCAAGACCCGTCTGGCTCTGGGGCCAACGTCCTGACTTTC.

This clone has just one count. This chain connects TRBV28 to TRBJ2-2; TRBD1 aligns across 9 bases. In germline, CDR1 is MDHEN, CDR2 SYDVKM. V was pared by 5 bases and J by 6 bases, with 10 bases of the junction left unmatched. This CDR3 has 16 residues. Here the CDR3 DNA reads TGTGCCAGCAGTGTTCCGGGACAGGGATCGTCCGGGGAGCTGTTTTTT. This codes for CASSVPGQGSSGELFF.

In its sample, this clone was seen a few times. The sample holds other DNA sequences that translate to the same CDR3. The chain carries TRBV7-8 and TRBJ2-5; no reliable D call. Trimming took 5 bases from V and 0 from J, leaving 10 bases between them. In germline, CDR1 is SGHVS, CDR2 FQNEAQ. This CDR3 is built from 14 residues. The CDR3: CASSLDRNQETQYF. CDR3 bases: TGTGCCAGCAGCCTCGACCGGAACCAAGAGACCCAGTACTTC.

The CDR3 bases are TGTGCCAGCAGCGTGGCGGCAGGCAACAACTATGGCTACACCTTC. The encoded protein is CASSVAAGNNYGYTF. The genes are TRBV9 and TRBJ1-2, with D unclear. Trimming shortened V by 2 bases and J by 2 bases, and 13 bases separated the two germline ends. The CDR3 covers 15 residues. Germline-derived CDR1 and CDR2 are SGDLS and YYNGEE.

In the case of this clone: The identical CDR3 is also encoded by other nucleotide sequences in the sample. This chain joins TRBV11-2 and TRBJ1-2; D unclear. V dropped 0 bases and J dropped 4 bases, with 3 bases sitting between them. The CDR3 runs to 12 residues. The germline V gene encodes CDR1 SGHAT and CDR2 FQNNGV. In nucleotides, the CDR3 is TGTGCCAGCAGCTTAGACAGCTATGGCTACACCTTC. Protein sequence: CASSLDSYGYTF. Using reference TRBV11-2 and TRBJ1-2 for the parts outside the CDR3, the full variable domain is EAGVAQSPRYKIIEKRQSVAFWCNPISGHATLYWYQQILGQGPKLLIQFQNNGVVDDSQLPKDRFSAERLKGVDSTLKIQPAKLEDSAVYLCASSLDSYGYTFGSGTRLTVV.

This chain links TRBV6-1 with TRBJ2-7; 13 bases map to TRBD2. From germline, CDR1 is MNHNS and CDR2 SASEGT. The CDR3 loop spans 15 amino acids. V trimming: 4 bases; J trimming: 5 bases; junction bases outside the gene matches: 5. The CDR3 protein is CASSGRTSGSNEQYV. CDR3 nucleotide sequence: TGTGCCAGCAGTGGTAGGACTAGCGGGAGCAACGAGCAGTACGTC.